This TCR beta chain was found in a study of shared clonotypes between healthy human individuals. Looking at the study overall: The study used three CD4 naive, three CD4 memory, two CD8 naive and one CD8 memory plate per donor.

Germline V gene sequence: CDR1 SGDLS, CDR2 YYNGEE. The length of the CDR3 is 14 residues. V lost 0 bases to trimming and J lost 4 bases, with 10 bases between them. Original data processing: ImmunoSEQ yielded junction-only sequences lacking quality scores, so filtering differed. Sequencing used immunoSEQ multiplex PCR; TCRdb keeps in-frame clones, though not all of them. That table furnishes V, J and clone size, whereas the DNA furnished D and trimming. The sample has about 380,000 clones; 96% are singletons. All donors were healthy HIV-negative adults lacking recent acute infections or vaccinations. Among the donors, all were Caucasian adults who lived in Nashville, Tennessee.

Sequenced material: memory CD8+ T cells sorted from blood. Subset reported: CD45RO+ cells pooled with CCR7-negative TemRA cells. The V call is TRBV9, the J call TRBJ2-5; D remains unclear. The source of this sequence is a man aged 25-40 years in good health. CDR3 residues: CASSVDYRPETQYF. In nucleotides, the CDR3 is TGTGCCAGCAGCGTAGACTATCGTCCAGAGACCCAGTACTTC.